The 7 T cell receptor beta chains reported below all come from one sample, sequenced in a study of T-cell memory formation after mild COVID-19. TCRdb fed the 5' RACE reads into MiXCR, producing one record per CDR3 protein. The table includes roughly 600,000 distinct CDR3 sequences, 18% detected once. The material sequenced was PBMCs or a T cell subset sorted from them (not recorded which). The origin of the receptors is an adult woman who had mild COVID-19 (a few samples of this study predate the infection). Cell type and time point are not known.

This rearrangement joins TRBV5-1 to TRBJ2-5; the D is unclear. Per the germline V gene, CDR1 is SGHRS and CDR2 is YFSETQ. V lost 4 bases and J 5 bases, leaving 12 bases between the germline ends. The CDR3 runs 13 residues. CDR3 sequence reads: CASSPRFGETQYF. In DNA form, the CDR3 reads TGCGCCAGCAGCCCAAGGTTCGGGGAGACCCAGTACTTC.

J is TRBJ1-2 and V is TRBV5-6; no clear D. V lost 6 bases and J 7 bases, leaving 13 bases between the germline ends. CDR1 is SGHDT and CDR2 is YYEEEE in the germline V gene. CDR3 length: 12 amino acids. CDR3 sequence reads: CASTHTRVGYTF. Here the CDR3 DNA reads TGTGCCAGCACTCACACCCGGGTTGGCTACACCTTC.

The rearrangement uses TRBV4-1 and TRBJ2-5; D is possibly TRBD2 (7 bases). The V and J ends lost 0 bases and 4 bases respectively, with 18 bases between them. CDR1 is MGHRA, CDR2 YSYEKL, per germline. This CDR3 has 17 residues. CDR3 sequence (DNA): TGCGCCAGCAGCCAAGAAACGGCTGCGAGGGGGGGAGAGACCCAGTACTTC. It yields the protein CASSQETAARGGETQYF.

The chain uses TRBV6-6 and TRBJ1-1; 7 positions match TRBD1. V gave up 8 bases and J gave up 1 base; unmatched junction bases: 7. The germline V gene encodes CDR1 MNHNY and CDR2 SVGAGI (reference sequence). CDR3 size: 14 residues. DNA of the CDR3: TGTGCCAGCTTCTACGGGACAGAGAACACTGAAGCTTTCTTT. The encoded protein is CASFYGTENTEAFF.

This clonotype was detected a few times. This sequence joins TRBV19 and TRBJ2-7; D gene unclear. The CDR3 has 14 amino acids. The V gene's germline CDR1 is LNHDA and CDR2 SQIVND (reference sequence). V was shortened by 6 bases and J by 5 bases, with 17 bases between the two germline ends. The CDR3 loop is CASSLGISDDEQYF. Here the CDR3 DNA reads TGTGCCAGTAGCTTGGGTATCAGCGATGACGAGCAGTACTTC.

This clonotype has a count of ten or more. The rearrangement uses TRBV12-3 or TRBV12-4 and TRBJ1-1, with D possibly matching TRBD1 (5 bases). V lost 6 bases and J 3 bases, leaving 11 bases between the germline ends. The CDR3 is made up of 13 amino acids. CDR3 DNA sequence: TGTGCCAGCAGCTTGGAAGGGGACACTGAAGCTTTCTTT. Translation gives CASSLEGDTEAFF.

The V gene is TRBV18, the J gene TRBJ1-1; tentative D call: TRBD1 (6 bases). The V end was cut by 2 bases, the J end by 3 bases, with 13 bases between. CDR3 size: 15 residues. CDR1 and CDR2 from the germline V gene are KGHSH and LQKENI. CDR3 bases: TGTGCCAGCTCACCAACGGGGGGGCCGTACACTGAAGCTTTCTTT. It specifies CASSPTGGPYTEAFF.